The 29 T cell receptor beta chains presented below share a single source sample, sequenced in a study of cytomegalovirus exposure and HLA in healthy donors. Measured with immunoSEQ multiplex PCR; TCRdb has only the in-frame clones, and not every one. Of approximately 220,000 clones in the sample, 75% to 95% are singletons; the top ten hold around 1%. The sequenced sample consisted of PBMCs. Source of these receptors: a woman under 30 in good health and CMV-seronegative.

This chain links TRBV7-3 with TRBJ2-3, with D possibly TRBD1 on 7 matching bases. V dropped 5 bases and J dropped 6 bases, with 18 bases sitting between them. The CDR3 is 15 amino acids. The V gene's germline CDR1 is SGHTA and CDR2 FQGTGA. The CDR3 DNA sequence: TGTGCCAGCAGCCCGAGCCAGGGGGAGGTGGATACGCAGTATTTT. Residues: CASSPSQGEVDTQYF.

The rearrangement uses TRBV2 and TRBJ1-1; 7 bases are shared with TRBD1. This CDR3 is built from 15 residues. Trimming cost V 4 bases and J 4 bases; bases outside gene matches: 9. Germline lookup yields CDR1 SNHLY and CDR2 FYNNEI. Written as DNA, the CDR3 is TGTGCCAGCAGTGGGCTCAGGGGGGTGGTCACTGAAGCTTTCTTT. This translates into CASSGLRGVVTEAFF.

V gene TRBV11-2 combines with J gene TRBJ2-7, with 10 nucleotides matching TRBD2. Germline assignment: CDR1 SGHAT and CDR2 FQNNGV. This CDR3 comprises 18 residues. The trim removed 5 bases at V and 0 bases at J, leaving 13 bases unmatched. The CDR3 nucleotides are TGTGCCAGCAGCCCCTTAAAAGGACTAGCGGACCGCTCCTACGAGCAGTACTTC. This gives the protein CASSPLKGLADRSYEQYF.

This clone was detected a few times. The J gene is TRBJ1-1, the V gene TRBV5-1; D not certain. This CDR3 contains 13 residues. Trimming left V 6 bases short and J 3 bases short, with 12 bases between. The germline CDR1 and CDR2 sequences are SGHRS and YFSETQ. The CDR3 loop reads CASTASEYTEAFF. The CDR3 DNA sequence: TGCGCCAGCACTGCCTCGGAGTACACTGAAGCTTTCTTT.

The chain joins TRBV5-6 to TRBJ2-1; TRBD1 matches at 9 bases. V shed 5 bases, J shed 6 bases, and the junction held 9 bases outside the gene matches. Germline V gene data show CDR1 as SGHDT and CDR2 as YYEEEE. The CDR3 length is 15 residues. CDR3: CASRMGQGEANEQFF. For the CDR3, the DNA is TGTGCCAGCAGGATGGGACAGGGAGAGGCCAATGAGCAGTTCTTC.

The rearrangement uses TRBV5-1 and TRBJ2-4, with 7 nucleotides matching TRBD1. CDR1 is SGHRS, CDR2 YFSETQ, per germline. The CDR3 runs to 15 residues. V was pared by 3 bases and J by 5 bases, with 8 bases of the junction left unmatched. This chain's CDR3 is CASSSGLGTENIQYF. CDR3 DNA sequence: TGCGCCAGCAGCTCCGGCTTAGGGACAGAAAACATTCAGTACTTC.

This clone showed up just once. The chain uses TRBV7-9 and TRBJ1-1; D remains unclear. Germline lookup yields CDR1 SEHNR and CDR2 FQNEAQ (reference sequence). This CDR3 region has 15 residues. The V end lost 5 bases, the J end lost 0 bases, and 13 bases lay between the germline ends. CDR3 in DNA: TGTGCCAGCAGCCCATTCGCACAGATGAACACTGAAGCTTTCTTT. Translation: CASSPFAQMNTEAFF.

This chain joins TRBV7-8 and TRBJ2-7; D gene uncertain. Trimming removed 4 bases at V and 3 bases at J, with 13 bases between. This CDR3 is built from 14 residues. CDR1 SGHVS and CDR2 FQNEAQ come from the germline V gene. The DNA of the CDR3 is TGTGCCAGCAGCTCCTTCGCTGGCCTCTACGAGCAGTACTTC. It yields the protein CASSSFAGLYEQYF.

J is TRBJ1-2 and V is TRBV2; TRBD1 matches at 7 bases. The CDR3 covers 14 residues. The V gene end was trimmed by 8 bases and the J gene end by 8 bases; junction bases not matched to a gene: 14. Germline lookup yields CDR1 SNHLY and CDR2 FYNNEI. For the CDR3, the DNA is TGTGCCAGCGGTCTATTTGACAGGGTCGAGGGCTACACCTTC. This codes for CASGLFDRVEGYTF.

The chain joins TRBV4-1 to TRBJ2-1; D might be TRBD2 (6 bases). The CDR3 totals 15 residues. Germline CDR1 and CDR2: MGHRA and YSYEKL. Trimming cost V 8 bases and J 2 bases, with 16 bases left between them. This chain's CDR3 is CASSSDPGAYNEQFF. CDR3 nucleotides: TGCGCCAGCTCAAGCGACCCGGGGGCCTACAATGAGCAGTTCTTC.

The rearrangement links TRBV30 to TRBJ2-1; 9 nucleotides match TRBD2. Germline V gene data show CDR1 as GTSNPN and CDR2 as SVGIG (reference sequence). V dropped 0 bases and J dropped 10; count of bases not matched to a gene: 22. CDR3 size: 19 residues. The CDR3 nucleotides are TGTGCCTGGAGTGTATTTCGTTCCACCCCCTTAGCGGGAGCTAGAGAGCAGTTCTTC. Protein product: CAWSVFRSTPLAGAREQFF.

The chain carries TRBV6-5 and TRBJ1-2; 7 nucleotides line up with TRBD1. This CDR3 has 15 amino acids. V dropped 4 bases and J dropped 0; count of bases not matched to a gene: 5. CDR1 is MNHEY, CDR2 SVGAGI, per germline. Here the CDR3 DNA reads TGTGCCAGCAGTTGGGGGACAGATTCTAACTATGGCTACACCTTC. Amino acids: CASSWGTDSNYGYTF.

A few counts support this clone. The CDR3 is CASGNSGDPDTQYF. In DNA form, the CDR3 reads TGTGCCAGCGGGAATAGCGGGGACCCAGATACGCAGTATTTT. The rearrangement joins TRBV6-5 to TRBJ2-3; 8 positions match TRBD2. The CDR3 is made up of 14 amino acids. The V gene end was trimmed by 8 bases and the J gene end by 4 bases; junction bases not matched to a gene: 8. Germline V lookup: CDR1 MNHEY, CDR2 SVGAGI.

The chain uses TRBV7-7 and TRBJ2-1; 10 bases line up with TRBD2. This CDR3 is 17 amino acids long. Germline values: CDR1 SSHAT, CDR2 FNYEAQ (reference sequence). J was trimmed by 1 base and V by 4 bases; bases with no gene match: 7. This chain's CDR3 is CASSSVLAGGSYNEQFF. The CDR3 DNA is TGTGCCAGCAGCTCTGTGTTAGCGGGGGGATCCTACAATGAGCAGTTCTTC.

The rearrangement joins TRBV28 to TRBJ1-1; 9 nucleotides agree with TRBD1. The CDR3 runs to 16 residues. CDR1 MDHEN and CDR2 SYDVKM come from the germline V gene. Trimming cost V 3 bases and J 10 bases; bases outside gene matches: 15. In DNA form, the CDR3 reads TGTGCCAGCAGTTTTCGTACAGGGGGCGCACCAGAGATAGCTTTCTTT. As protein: CASSFRTGGAPEIAFF.

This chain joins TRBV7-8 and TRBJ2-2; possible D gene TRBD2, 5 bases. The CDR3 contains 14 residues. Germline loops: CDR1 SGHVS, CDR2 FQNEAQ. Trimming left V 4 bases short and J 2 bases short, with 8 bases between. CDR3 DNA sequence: TGTGCCAGCAGCTCGGGGTCCAACACCGGGGAGCTGTTTTTT. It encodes CASSSGSNTGELFF.

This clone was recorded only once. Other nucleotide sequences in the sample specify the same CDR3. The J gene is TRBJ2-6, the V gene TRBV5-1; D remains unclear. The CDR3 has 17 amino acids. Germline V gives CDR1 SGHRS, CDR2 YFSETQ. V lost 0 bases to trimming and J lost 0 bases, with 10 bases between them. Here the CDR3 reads CASSLAGGLSGANVLTF. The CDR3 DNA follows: TGCGCCAGCAGCTTGGCGGGTGGCCTCTCTGGGGCCAACGTCCTGACTTTC.

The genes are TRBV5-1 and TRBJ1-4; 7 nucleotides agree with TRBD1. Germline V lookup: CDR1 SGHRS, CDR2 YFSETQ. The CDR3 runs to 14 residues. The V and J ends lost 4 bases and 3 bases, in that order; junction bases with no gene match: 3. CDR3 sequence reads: CASSGGTANEKLFF. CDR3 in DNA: TGCGCCAGCAGCGGCGGGACAGCTAATGAAAAACTGTTTTTT.

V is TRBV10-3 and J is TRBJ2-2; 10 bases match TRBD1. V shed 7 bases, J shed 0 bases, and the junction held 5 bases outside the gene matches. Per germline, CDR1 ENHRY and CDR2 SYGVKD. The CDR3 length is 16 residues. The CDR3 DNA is TGTGCCATCACCGTAGACAGGGGGCCGAACACCGGGGAGCTGTTTTTT. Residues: CAITVDRGPNTGELFF.

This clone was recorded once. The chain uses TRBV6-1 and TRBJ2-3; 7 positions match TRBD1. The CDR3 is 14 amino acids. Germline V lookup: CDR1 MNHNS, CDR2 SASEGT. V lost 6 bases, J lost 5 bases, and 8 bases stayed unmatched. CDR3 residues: CASSQGGEEDTQYF. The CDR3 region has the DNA TGTGCCAGCAGCCAAGGGGGCGAGGAAGATACGCAGTATTTT.

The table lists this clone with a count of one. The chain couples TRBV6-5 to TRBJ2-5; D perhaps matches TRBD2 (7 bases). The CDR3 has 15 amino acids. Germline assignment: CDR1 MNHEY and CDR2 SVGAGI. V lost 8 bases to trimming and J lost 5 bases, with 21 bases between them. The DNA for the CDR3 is TGTGCCAGCCTCGATAGGGGGAGGGCCGGGGAGACCCAGTACTTC. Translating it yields CASLDRGRAGETQYF.

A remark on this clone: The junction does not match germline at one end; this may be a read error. The CDR3: CASSLLPGGEWIF. DNA of the CDR3: TGTGCCAGCAGTTTACTCCCGGGTGGCGAGTGGATCTTT. The chain combines TRBV27 with TRBJ1-1; D call uncertain. Germline assignment: CDR1 MNHEY and CDR2 SMNVEV (reference sequence). The CDR3 covers 13 residues.

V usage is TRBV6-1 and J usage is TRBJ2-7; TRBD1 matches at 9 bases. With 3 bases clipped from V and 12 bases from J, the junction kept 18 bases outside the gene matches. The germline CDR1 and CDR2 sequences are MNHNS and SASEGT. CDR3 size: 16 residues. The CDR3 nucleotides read TGTGCCAGCAGTGAGGGGGCCTCACAGGGGGCCGGGGGGTCGTACTTC. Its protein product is CASSEGASQGAGGSYF.

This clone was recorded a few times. In nucleotides, the CDR3 is TGTGCCTGGAGGCAGTCCTCCTACAATGAGCAGTTCTTC. This codes for CAWRQSSYNEQFF. This chain links TRBV30 with TRBJ2-1; D is unresolved. V was clipped by 3 bases and J by 0 bases, with 6 bases between them. The CDR3 has 13 amino acids. Germline lookup yields CDR1 GTSNPN and CDR2 SVGIG (reference sequence).

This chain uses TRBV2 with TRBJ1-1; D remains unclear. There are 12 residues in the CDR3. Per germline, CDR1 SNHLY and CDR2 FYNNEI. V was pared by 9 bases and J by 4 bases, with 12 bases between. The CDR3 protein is CASRKYSTEAFF. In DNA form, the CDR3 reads TGTGCCAGTAGGAAGTACAGCACTGAAGCTTTCTTT.

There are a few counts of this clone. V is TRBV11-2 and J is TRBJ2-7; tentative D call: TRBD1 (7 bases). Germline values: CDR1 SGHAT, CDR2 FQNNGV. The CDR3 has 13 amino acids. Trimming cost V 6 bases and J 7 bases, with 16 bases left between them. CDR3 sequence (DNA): TGTGCCAGCAGGGCGGGACAGCTACGTGAGCAGTACTTC. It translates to CASRAGQLREQYF.

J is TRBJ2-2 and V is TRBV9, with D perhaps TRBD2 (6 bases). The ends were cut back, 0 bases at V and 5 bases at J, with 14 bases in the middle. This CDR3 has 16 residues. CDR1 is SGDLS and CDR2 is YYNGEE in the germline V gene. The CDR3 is CASSVAVGGLTGELFF. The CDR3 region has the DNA TGTGCCAGCAGCGTAGCCGTAGGAGGGCTTACCGGGGAGCTGTTTTTT.

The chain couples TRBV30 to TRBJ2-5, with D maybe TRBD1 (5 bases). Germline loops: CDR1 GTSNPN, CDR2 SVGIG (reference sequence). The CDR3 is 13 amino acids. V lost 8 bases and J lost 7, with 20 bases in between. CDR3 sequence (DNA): TGTGCCCTTACTTCAGGGTTGGTTACGACCCAGTACTTC. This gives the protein CALTSGLVTTQYF.

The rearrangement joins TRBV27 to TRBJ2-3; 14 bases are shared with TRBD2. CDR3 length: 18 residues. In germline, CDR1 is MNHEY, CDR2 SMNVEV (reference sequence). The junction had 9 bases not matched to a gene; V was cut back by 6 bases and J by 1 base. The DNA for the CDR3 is TGTGCCAGCAGACCTTGGACTAGCGGGAGGATCGGCACAGATACGCAGTATTTT. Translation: CASRPWTSGRIGTDTQYF.